This record concerns one TCR beta chain sequence. The data were taken from a study of T cell responses to AZD1222 COVID-19 vaccine. Generated by immunoSEQ multiplex PCR, the TCRdb table keeps only in-frame clones and is missing some. This sample carries 99,000 or so clones, over 90% of them seen once, and the ten largest clones take around 5%. CDR3 length equals 19 residues. V was pared by 8 bases and J by 6 bases, with 20 bases of the junction left unmatched. Germline V lookup: CDR1 SEHNR, CDR2 FQNEAQ (reference sequence). Sequenced material: peripheral blood, taken on day 0 of AZD1222 vaccination. This receptor was taken from an adult in good health. The chain uses TRBV7-9 and TRBJ2-1; 12 bases are shared with TRBD2. CDR3 protein: CASLLGLGLAGKGGNEQFF. DNA of the CDR3: TGTGCCAGCCTCCTGGGCCTTGGACTAGCGGGAAAAGGTGGCAATGAGCAGTTCTTC.